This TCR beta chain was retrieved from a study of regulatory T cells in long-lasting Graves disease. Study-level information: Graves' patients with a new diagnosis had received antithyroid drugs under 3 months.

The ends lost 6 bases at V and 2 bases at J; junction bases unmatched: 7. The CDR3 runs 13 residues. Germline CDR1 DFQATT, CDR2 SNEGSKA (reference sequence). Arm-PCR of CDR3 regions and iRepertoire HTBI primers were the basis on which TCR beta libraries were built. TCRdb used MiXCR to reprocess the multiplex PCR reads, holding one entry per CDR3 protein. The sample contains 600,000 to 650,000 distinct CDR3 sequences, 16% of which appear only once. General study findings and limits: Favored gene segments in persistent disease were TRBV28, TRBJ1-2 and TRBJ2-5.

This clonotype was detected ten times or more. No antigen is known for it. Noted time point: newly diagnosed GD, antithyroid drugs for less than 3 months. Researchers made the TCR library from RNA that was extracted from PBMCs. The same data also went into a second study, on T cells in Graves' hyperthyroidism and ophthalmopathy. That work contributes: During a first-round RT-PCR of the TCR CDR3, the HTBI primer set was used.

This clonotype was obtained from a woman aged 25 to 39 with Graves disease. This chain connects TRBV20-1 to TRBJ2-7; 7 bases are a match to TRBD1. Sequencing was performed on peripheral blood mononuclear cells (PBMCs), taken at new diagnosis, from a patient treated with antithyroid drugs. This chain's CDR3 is CSAAQGDTYEQYF. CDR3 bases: TGCAGTGCGGCGCAGGGGGATACCTACGAGCAGTACTTC.